Here is one TCR beta chain with its context. The target antigen is unknown. The sample originates from a study of cytomegalovirus exposure and HLA in healthy donors. At the level of the study: As released early, the data held some 85 million unique TCRs from HLA-typed donors. Study observations and caveats: Most subjects had HLA-A and HLA-B alleles reportedly predicted accurately by TCR beta sequences. Most TCR sequences proved rare, with some public TCRs found in many donors.

PCR was performed using 60 Vbeta and 13 Jbeta primers. Repertoires were generated with immunoSEQ multiplex PCR, while TCRdb's copy carries only in-frame clones and drops some. The table has over 55,000 clones, roughly 77% seen once; the top ten hold about 4.5%. Trimming took 5 bases from V and 7 from J; bases not matched to a gene: 12. The CDR3 totals 14 residues. CDR1 and CDR2 from the germline V gene are SQVTM and ANQGSEA. The sequence derives from a woman in her twenties or thirties in good health and CMV-seronegative. The sequenced sample was PBMCs. The rearrangement joins TRBV29-1 to TRBJ2-3, with 7 positions matching TRBD2. The CDR3 sequence: CSVRRDGGSYTQYF. In nucleotides, the CDR3 is TGCAGCGTTCGCCGGGATGGCGGGAGCTATACGCAGTATTTT.